This paragraph reports one T cell receptor (beta chain). The CDR3 spans 15 residues. V lost 7 bases, J lost 2 bases, and 5 bases stayed unmatched. The germline V gene has CDR1 SGHDT and CDR2 YYEEEE. From blood CD8+ and CD4+ T cells, TCR beta sequences were generated. Through negative isolation, CD4+ and CD8+ T cells were obtained, while TEMRA cells were enriched using FACS. Reverse transcription of roughly 0.45 to 1 ug RNA used random hexamers. Amplification of TCR beta CDR3 spanned 54 Vbeta and 13 Jbeta via immunoSEQ multiplex PCR. TCRdb itself ran the immunoSEQ multiplex PCR reads through MiXCR, one entry per CDR3 protein. Among approximately 200,000 distinct CDR3 sequences listed, approximately 95% were seen once. The record originates from a study of CD8 T cells in Susac syndrome.

The receptor was isolated from a human donor with multiple sclerosis. V gene TRBV5-6 combines with J gene TRBJ2-2, with 10 bases fitting TRBD2. Material: CD4+ T cells from PBMCs. CDR3 loop: CASYGLAVNTGELFF. In DNA form, the CDR3 reads TGTGCCAGCTACGGACTAGCGGTCAACACCGGGGAGCTGTTTTTT.